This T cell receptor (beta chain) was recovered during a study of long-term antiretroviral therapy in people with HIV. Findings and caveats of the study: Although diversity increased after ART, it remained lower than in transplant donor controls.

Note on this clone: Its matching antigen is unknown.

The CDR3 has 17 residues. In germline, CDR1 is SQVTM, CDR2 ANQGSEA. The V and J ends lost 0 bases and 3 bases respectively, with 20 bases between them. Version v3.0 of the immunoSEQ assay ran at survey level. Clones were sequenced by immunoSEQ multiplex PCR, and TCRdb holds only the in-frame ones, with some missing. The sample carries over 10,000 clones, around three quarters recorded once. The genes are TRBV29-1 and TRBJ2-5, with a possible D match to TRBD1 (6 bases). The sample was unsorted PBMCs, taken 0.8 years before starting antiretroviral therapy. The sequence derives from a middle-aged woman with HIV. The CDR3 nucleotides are TGCAGCGTTGAAGATCTCTCTCCGGGACACCTTGAAGAGACCCAGTACTTC. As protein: CSVEDLSPGHLEETQYF.